Following are 29 T cell receptor beta chains from one sample sequenced in a study of shared clonotypes between healthy human individuals. Here immunoSEQ multiplex PCR was the method, and the copy in TCRdb shows in-frame clones only, minus some. The sample consists of more than 550,000 clones, 55% to 80% of them appearing once. The material sequenced was memory CD4+ T cells sorted from blood. The subset is: CD45RA-negative fraction. The receptors here all came from a woman under 40 in good health.

V usage is TRBV6-6 and J usage is TRBJ2-3; D gene uncertain. This CDR3 is 12 amino acids long. In germline, CDR1 is MNHNY, CDR2 SVGAGI (reference sequence). The V and J ends lost 4 bases and 5 bases respectively, with 7 bases between them. CDR3 in amino acids: CASSSPLDTQYF. CDR3 sequence (DNA): TGTGCCAGCAGTTCCCCGTTAGATACGCAGTATTTT.

Here the CDR3 reads CASSEGTASSYEQYF. The CDR3 region has the DNA TGCGCCAGCAGCGAAGGGACGGCCAGCTCCTACGAGCAGTACTTC. The rearrangement joins TRBV5-1 to TRBJ2-7; D could derive from TRBD1 or TRBD2 (5 bases each). This CDR3 has 15 amino acids. V was cut by 4 bases and J by 0 bases, with 14 bases left in between. CDR1 is SGHRS, CDR2 YFSETQ, per germline.

The rearrangement uses TRBV30 and TRBJ1-1, with D perhaps TRBD1 (6 bases). The CDR3 has 14 amino acids. V gave up 0 bases and J gave up 5 bases, with 13 bases separating them. Germline V CDR1 and CDR2: GTSNPN, SVGIG (reference sequence). The CDR3 loop reads CAWSVQGSETEAFF. The CDR3 DNA follows: TGTGCCTGGAGTGTACAGGGAAGCGAGACTGAAGCTTTCTTT.

This chain joins TRBV4-1 and TRBJ2-1; 10 nucleotides match TRBD2. The CDR3 runs 17 residues. The germline V gene encodes CDR1 MGHRA and CDR2 YSYEKL. After removal of 4 bases from V and 5 bases from J, the junction contained 11 bases not matched to a gene. The CDR3 is CASSPVGGTSANNEQFF. The CDR3 DNA follows: TGCGCCAGCAGCCCTGTCGGCGGGACTAGCGCGAACAATGAGCAGTTCTTC.

V and J are TRBV7-2 and TRBJ2-7, with TRBD2 identical over 9 bases. This CDR3 is built from 15 residues. The germline V gene has CDR1 SGHTA and CDR2 FQGNSA. V lost 5 bases, J lost 0 bases, and 5 bases stayed unmatched. As DNA, the CDR3 is TGTGCCAGCAGCCGCAATAGCGGGAGCTCCTACGAGCAGTACTTC. Its translation: CASSRNSGSSYEQYF. The entire variable domain, with the rest obtained from reference TRBV7-2 and TRBJ2-7, is as follows: GAGVSQSPSNKVTEKGKDVELRCDPISGHTALYWYRQSLGQGLEFLIYFQGNSAPDKSGLPSDRFSAERTGGSVSTLTIQRTQQEDSAVYLCASSRNSGSSYEQYFGPGTRLTVT.

The chain recombines TRBV2 with TRBJ1-5, with 7 bases lining up with TRBD1. Germline V CDR1 and CDR2: SNHLY, FYNNEI. The ends lost 3 bases at V and 0 bases at J; junction bases unmatched: 8. This CDR3 comprises 17 residues. The CDR3 loop reads CASSEPGGLGSNQPQHF. CDR3 DNA: TGTGCCAGCAGTGAGCCAGGGGGTTTGGGTAGCAATCAGCCCCAGCATTTT.

The V gene is TRBV21-1, the J gene TRBJ2-6; TRBD2 is the table's D call and was not checked against the DNA. TRBV21-1 is deemed a pseudogene. This CDR3 region has 16 residues. The CDR3 protein is CASSPGGCSGANVLTF. DNA of the CDR3: TGTGCCAGCAGCCCCGGGGGTTGCTCTGGGGCCAACGTCCTGACTTTC.

The chain employs TRBV7-6 and TRBJ2-1; D is unclear. Trimming shortened V by 5 bases and J by 0 bases, and 14 bases separated the two germline ends. The V gene's germline CDR1 is SGHVS and CDR2 FNYEAQ. The CDR3 runs to 16 residues. CDR3 residues: CASSQRSRSSYNEQFF. CDR3 coding DNA: TGTGCCAGCAGCCAGAGGTCCCGGAGCTCCTACAATGAGCAGTTCTTC.

The chain has TRBV27 and TRBJ2-1; 10 bases map to TRBD2. The ends lost 6 bases at V and 4 bases at J; junction bases unmatched: 6. The germline V gene has CDR1 MNHEY and CDR2 SMNVEV (reference sequence). The CDR3 contains 15 residues. This chain's CDR3 is CASRGTSAIYNEQFF. CDR3 nucleotides: TGTGCCAGCAGGGGGACTAGCGCCATATACAATGAGCAGTTCTTC.

The chain couples TRBV28 to TRBJ1-4; D is ambiguous. This CDR3 is 14 amino acids long. CDR1 MDHEN and CDR2 SYDVKM come from the germline V gene. V was trimmed by 7 bases and J by 4 bases, leaving 13 bases between them. The CDR3 spells CASNPGSGNEKLFF. The CDR3, as DNA: TGTGCCAGCAACCCGGGATCGGGTAATGAAAAACTGTTTTTT.

This rearrangement joins TRBV6-4 to TRBJ2-1; 9 bases are shared with TRBD1. The CDR3 consists of 16 residues. J lost 2 bases, V lost 4 bases, and 6 bases had no gene match. CDR1 and CDR2 from the germline V gene are MRHNA and SNTAGT. CDR3 region: CASSAQGAITYNEQFF. The CDR3 DNA is TGTGCCAGCAGTGCACAGGGGGCGATTACCTACAATGAGCAGTTCTTC.

This chain joins TRBV7-9 and TRBJ1-6; TRBD1 aligns across 7 bases. This CDR3 region has 15 residues. The ends lost 5 bases at V and 6 bases at J; junction bases unmatched: 7. Germline V CDR1 and CDR2: SEHNR, FQNEAQ (reference sequence). CDR3 sequence (DNA): TGTGCCAGCAGCCCCCCCGGACAGGTTAATTCACCCCTCCACTTT. This sequence encodes CASSPPGQVNSPLHF.

Points on this clone: Other DNA sequences in this specimen translate into the identical CDR3. This sequence joins TRBV28 and TRBJ2-7, with 14 bases fitting TRBD2. CDR1 is MDHEN, CDR2 SYDVKM, per germline. The CDR3 is 14 amino acids. Losses at the gene ends were 6 bases for V and 6 bases for J; bases not matched to a gene: 4. CDR3 region: CASRPGLAGVEQYF. Here the CDR3 DNA reads TGTGCCAGCAGGCCGGGACTAGCGGGAGTCGAGCAGTACTTC.

This clone was picked up many times. V and J are TRBV18 and TRBJ1-1; no clear D. The CDR3 loop spans 14 amino acids. V was clipped by 3 bases and J by 4 bases, with 12 bases between them. Germline loops: CDR1 KGHSH, CDR2 LQKENI. The CDR3 is CASSPGGLGTEAFF. Here the CDR3 DNA reads TGTGCCAGCTCACCGGGAGGCTTGGGCACTGAAGCTTTCTTT. Full variable domain (rest looked up from reference TRBV18 and TRBJ1-1): NAGVMQNPRHLVRRRGQEARLRCSPMKGHSHVYWYRQLPEEGLKFMVYLQKENIIDESGMPKERFSAEFPKEGPSILRIQQVVRGDSAAYFCASSPGGLGTEAFFGQGTRLTVV.

Comments on this clone: The junction departs from the called germline gene at one end, perhaps through a read error. The chain recombines TRBV6-1 with TRBJ2-6; no clear D. Germline V lookup: CDR1 MNHNS, CDR2 SASEGT. The CDR3 covers 16 residues. DNA of the CDR3: TGTGCCAGCAGGGAAGGACGGAACTCTGGGGCCAACGTCCTGACTTTC. It is translated as CASREGRNSGANVLTF.

This clone came up many times. The V and J genes are TRBV18 and TRBJ2-3; 7 bases align to TRBD2. This CDR3 is 17 amino acids long. Germline CDR1 KGHSH, CDR2 LQKENI. The V segment lost 0 bases and the J segment 5 bases; nucleotides outside the gene matches: 11. DNA of the CDR3: TGTGCCAGCTCACCACCATTAGCGGGTAACAAGGGAGATACGCAGTATTTT. Translation gives CASSPPLAGNKGDTQYF.

The V gene is TRBV7-9, the J gene TRBJ1-2; D is ambiguous. This CDR3 region has 14 residues. Germline V gives CDR1 SEHNR, CDR2 FQNEAQ (reference sequence). The V and J ends lost 5 bases and 4 bases respectively, with 14 bases between them. CDR3 in DNA: TGTGCCAGCAGCCACGAAGTAGGTACCTATGGCTACACCTTC. Translated: CASSHEVGTYGYTF.

V is TRBV6-5 and J is TRBJ2-3; 11 nucleotides line up with TRBD2. This CDR3 spans 15 amino acids. V trimming: 7 bases; J trimming: 1 base; junction bases outside the gene matches: 4. Germline CDR1 is MNHEY and CDR2 is SVGAGI. CDR3 nucleotide sequence: TGTGCCAGCACCACACTAGCGGGAGGCACAGATACGCAGTATTTT. As protein: CASTTLAGGTDTQYF.

V is TRBV30 and J is TRBJ2-5; TRBD2 is a possible D gene (6 bases). Trimming took 8 bases from V and 4 from J, leaving 20 bases between them. The CDR3 consists of 14 residues. CDR1 GTSNPN and CDR2 SVGIG come from the germline V gene (reference sequence). The CDR3, as DNA: TGTGCCGCCCAAACCGGGGGAGTGGGAGAGACCCAGTACTTC. It is translated as CAAQTGGVGETQYF.

This clone was found a few times. The chain joins TRBV21-1 to TRBJ2-7; TRBD2 reflects the table's D call only, with no check against the DNA. TRBV21-1 is labeled a pseudogene. The CDR3 is 16 residues long. The CDR3 bases are TGTGCCAGCAGGGGCGGAGGGCCCAGGGACCAATACGAGCAGTACTTC. Translation gives CASRGGGPRDQYEQYF.

The CDR3 is CASSAAPSGSKEQYF. The CDR3 coding sequence is TGTGCCAGCAGCGCCGCCCCTAGCGGGAGTAAAGAGCAGTACTTC. This chain uses TRBV9 with TRBJ2-7, with 10 bases identical to TRBD2. The germline V gene encodes CDR1 SGDLS and CDR2 YYNGEE. This CDR3 has 15 residues. The junction had 10 bases not matched to a gene; V was cut back by 3 bases and J by 7 bases.

This rearrangement joins TRBV11-2 to TRBJ2-3; D may be TRBD2 (5 bases). Trimming removed 0 bases at V and 0 bases at J, with 13 bases between. This CDR3 is 17 amino acids long. Per germline, CDR1 SGHAT and CDR2 FQNNGV. The chain's CDR3 is CASSLDSSVPSTDTQYF. The CDR3, as DNA: TGTGCCAGCAGCTTAGATAGTAGCGTCCCAAGCACAGATACGCAGTATTTT.

This clone came up a few times. The gene calls are TRBV2 and TRBJ2-7; 7 positions agree with TRBD2. V was pared by 6 bases and J by 1 base, with 9 bases of the junction left unmatched. Germline V gene data show CDR1 as SNHLY and CDR2 as FYNNEI. The CDR3 covers 15 residues. This CDR3 is CASRTGTTGSYEQYF. The DNA of the CDR3 is TGTGCCAGCAGGACGGGGACTACCGGGTCCTACGAGCAGTACTTC.

The chain combines TRBV5-1 with TRBJ1-1; 9 positions match TRBD1. There are 15 residues in the CDR3. V lost 4 bases and J lost 2; bases outside the gene matches: 6. Looked up from germline, CDR1 is SGHRS and CDR2 is YFSETQ. CDR3 coding DNA: TGCGCCAGCAGCGTGACAGGGGGGGCCAACACTGAAGCTTTCTTT. This gives the protein CASSVTGGANTEAFF. Full variable domain (remainder filled in from reference TRBV5-1 and TRBJ1-1): KAGVTQTPRYLIKTRGQQVTLSCSPISGHRSVSWYQQTPGQGLQFLFEYFSETQRNKGNFPGRFSGRQFSNSRSEMNVSTLELGDSALYLCASSVTGGANTEAFFGQGTRLTVV.

The V call is TRBV18, the J call TRBJ1-1, with 7 bases aligning to TRBD1. Germline CDR1 KGHSH, CDR2 LQKENI. The ends lost 4 bases at V and 0 bases at J; junction bases unmatched: 14. CDR3 size: 18 residues. CDR3 region: CASSRDGRGQRLNTEAFF. In DNA form, the CDR3 reads TGTGCCAGCTCACGAGATGGTAGGGGACAGCGCTTGAACACTGAAGCTTTCTTT.

The V call is TRBV5-1, the J call TRBJ2-3; 11 bases line up with TRBD2. With V trimmed by 4 bases and J by 4 bases, 5 bases remained unmatched. CDR3 length: 15 residues. Germline-derived CDR1 and CDR2 are SGHRS and YFSETQ. CDR3 region: CASSRLAGLPDTQYF. The CDR3 DNA is TGCGCCAGCAGCCGACTAGCGGGACTCCCAGATACGCAGTATTTT.

This sequence joins TRBV4-1 and TRBJ2-1; 8 bases line up with TRBD2. The germline V gene encodes CDR1 MGHRA and CDR2 YSYEKL. J gave up 1 base and V 2 bases, and 4 bases lay outside the gene matches. This CDR3 has 16 residues. CDR3 coding DNA: TGCGCCAGCAGCCAACACAGCGGGAGTTCCTACAATGAGCAGTTCTTC. This translates into CASSQHSGSSYNEQFF.

The rearrangement links TRBV6-1 to TRBJ2-7; D unclear. V was cut by 6 bases and J by 1 base, with 16 bases left in between. CDR3 length equals 15 residues. Germline V gene lookup returns CDR1 MNHNS and CDR2 SASEGT. CDR3 DNA sequence: TGTGCCAGCAGATCGTGGGGTCTAAGTTCCTACGAGCAGTACTTC. Its translation: CASRSWGLSSYEQYF.

This chain links TRBV18 with TRBJ2-3; D could derive from TRBD1 or TRBD2 (5 bases each). With 6 bases removed from V and 2 bases from J, the gap between germline ends came to 12 bases. This CDR3 has 14 residues. The germline gives CDR1 KGHSH, CDR2 LQKENI. The CDR3 DNA sequence: TGTGCCAGCTCGCTAGCCGGGGCCACAGATACGCAGTATTTT. Its protein is CASSLAGATDTQYF.